Below, 16 T cell receptor beta chains from the same sample are listed, as sequenced in a study of somatic mutations in cytotoxic T cells in rheumatoid arthritis. Clones were read by immunoSEQ multiplex PCR, and TCRdb kept only the in-frame ones, dropping some. This sample has some 15,000 clones, with around 77% found just once. The specimen was CD8+ T cells sorted from blood. The receptors stem from an adult with rheumatoid arthritis.

J is TRBJ1-2 and V is TRBV5-6; D gene uncertain. Germline CDR1 is SGHDT and CDR2 is YYEEEE. The V and J ends lost 4 bases and 0 bases respectively, with 4 bases between them. The CDR3 runs 12 residues. The DNA for the CDR3 is TGTGCCAGCAGCACCTCTAACTATGGCTACACCTTC. Its protein product is CASSTSNYGYTF. Using reference TRBV5-6 and TRBJ1-2 for the parts outside the CDR3, the full variable domain is DAGVTQSPTHLIKTRGQQVTLRCSPKSGHDTVSWYQQALGQGPQFIFQYYEEEERQRGNFPDRFSGHQFPNYSSELNVNALLLGDSALYLCASSTSNYGYTFGSGTRLTVV.

This chain joins TRBV4-1 and TRBJ1-5; D perhaps matches TRBD1 (5 bases). Trimming took 0 bases from V and 2 from J, leaving 8 bases between them. CDR3 length: 15 amino acids. Germline lookup yields CDR1 MGHRA and CDR2 YSYEKL. The CDR3 DNA follows: TGCGCCAGCAGCCAAGATGGGGGGGGCAATCAGCCCCAGCATTTT. Residues: CASSQDGGGNQPQHF.

This clone was seen only a few times. The J gene is TRBJ2-2, the V gene TRBV23-1; TRBD2 is a possible D gene (6 bases). TRBV23-1 has ORF status, its function being uncertain. V lost 2 bases and J 7 bases, leaving 8 bases between the germline ends. The CDR3 is 13 amino acids. The chain's CDR3 is CASSQGGVGELFF. The CDR3 region has the DNA TGCGCCAGCAGTCAAGGAGGGGTCGGGGAGCTGTTTTTT.

The chain combines TRBV11-2 with TRBJ2-7; no firm D call. The CDR3 spans 14 residues. The germline gives CDR1 SGHAT, CDR2 FQNNGV. Trimming stripped 1 base from V and 1 base from J, with 8 bases between. The CDR3 nucleotides read TGTGCCAGCAGCTTAGGTAAGGGATCCTACGAGCAGTACGTC. This translates into CASSLGKGSYEQYV.

CDR3 DNA sequence: TGTGCCAGCAGTTTATCGGAGGGGGCTTCTAACTATGGCTACACCTTC. Residues: CASSLSEGASNYGYTF. V usage is TRBV27 and J usage is TRBJ1-2; 7 nucleotides match TRBD1. The germline V gene encodes CDR1 MNHEY and CDR2 SMNVEV (reference sequence). The CDR3 has 16 residues. V was pared by 0 bases and J by 0 bases, with 4 bases of the junction left unmatched.

The chain joins TRBV27 to TRBJ2-1; the D gene is possibly TRBD2 (5 bases). CDR1 and CDR2 from the germline V gene are MNHEY and SMNVEV (reference sequence). V was trimmed by 3 bases and J by 2 bases, leaving 20 bases between them. This CDR3 spans 18 amino acids. In DNA, the CDR3 is TGTGCCAGCAGTTTTTTCCCCTTGCGGGTTGGAGCCTACAATGAGCAGTTCTTC. Protein: CASSFFPLRVGAYNEQFF.

This clone was observed a few times. This chain joins TRBV7-6 and TRBJ2-3; either TRBD1 or TRBD2 may fit D (5 bases each). Germline V lookup: CDR1 SGHVS, CDR2 FNYEAQ. Trimming pared 1 base from V and 6 bases from J, leaving 17 bases between. CDR3 length: 16 residues. The CDR3 reads CASSLGNPLGADTQYF. CDR3 coding DNA: TGTGCCAGCAGCTTAGGCAACCCACTAGGGGCGGATACGCAGTATTTT.

This clone appeared once. DNA of the CDR3: TGCGCCAGCAGCCAAGATTGGGCTCGAGGAGCAAACTATGGCTACACCTTC. Protein sequence: CASSQDWARGANYGYTF. This rearrangement joins TRBV4-1 to TRBJ1-2; D uncertain. In germline, CDR1 is MGHRA, CDR2 YSYEKL. CDR3 length: 17 residues. The ends were cut back, 0 bases at V and 2 bases at J, with 16 bases in the middle.

This clone was detected only a few times. This chain links TRBV28 with TRBJ2-1; TRBD1 matches at 8 bases. This CDR3 comprises 15 residues. Germline values: CDR1 MDHEN, CDR2 SYDVKM. With 2 bases clipped from V and 8 bases from J, the junction kept 8 bases outside the gene matches. The CDR3 DNA reads TGTGCCAGCAGTTTAGGGGAGGACAGGGACGATGAGCAGTTCTTC. It yields the protein CASSLGEDRDDEQFF. The variable domain in full, completed from reference TRBV28 and TRBJ2-1, reads DVKVTQSSRYLVKRTGEKVFLECVQDMDHENMFWYRQDPGLGLRLIYFSYDVKMKEKGDIPEGYSVSREKKERFSLILESASTNQTSMYLCASSLGEDRDDEQFFGPGTRLTVL.

In its sample, this clone was seen a few times. The chain uses TRBV7-9 and TRBJ1-2, with D unresolved. Per germline, CDR1 SEHNR and CDR2 FQNEAQ (reference sequence). V gave up 2 bases and J gave up 8 bases, with 12 bases separating them. The CDR3 covers 13 residues. The CDR3 DNA reads as TGTGCCAGCAGCTTACAACTGCCCGGGGGCTACACCTTC. It is translated as CASSLQLPGGYTF.

This chain connects TRBV25-1 to TRBJ1-1, with a possible D match to TRBD1 (6 bases). CDR1 and CDR2 from the germline V gene are MGHDK and SYGVNS. CDR3 size: 13 residues. V lost 6 bases and J lost 1, with 9 bases in between. Written as DNA, the CDR3 is TGTGCCAGCAGACAGGACAGGAACACTGAAGCTTTCTTT. This gives the protein CASRQDRNTEAFF. The full variable domain, in which reference TRBV25-1 and TRBJ1-1 provide the parts outside the CDR3, is EADIYQTPRYLVIGTGKKITLECSQTMGHDKMYWYQQDPGMELHLIHYSYGVNSTEKGDLSSESTVSRIRTEHFPLTLESARPSHTSQYLCASRQDRNTEAFFGQGTRLTVV.

The chain links TRBV6-1 to TRBJ2-3; TRBD2 agrees at 11 bases. Trimming removed 2 bases from V and 6 bases from J; junction bases left unmatched: 16. The CDR3 extends over 19 amino acids. Per the germline V gene, CDR1 is MNHNS and CDR2 is SASEGT. The DNA of the CDR3 is TGTGCCAGCAGTGAACGGACTAGCGGGTTCTCACACCTTGGGGATACGCAGTATTTT. Translation gives CASSERTSGFSHLGDTQYF.

CDR3 residues: CASRGGQGYNEQFF. In nucleotides, the CDR3 is TGTGCCAGTAGAGGGGGACAGGGTTACAATGAGCAGTTCTTC. The chain carries TRBV19 and TRBJ2-1; the match to TRBD1 covers 9 bases. The J segment lost 4 bases and the V segment lost 6 bases, leaving 4 bases of the junction unmatched. Germline CDR1 and CDR2: LNHDA and SQIVND (reference sequence). There are 14 residues in the CDR3.

The rearrangement uses TRBV11-2 and TRBJ2-5; 8 nucleotides line up with TRBD1. The CDR3 runs to 15 residues. J was trimmed by 2 bases and V by 5 bases; bases with no gene match: 7. Germline V lookup: CDR1 SGHAT, CDR2 FQNNGV. CDR3 sequence: CASSPLDRAQETQYF. The CDR3, as DNA: TGTGCCAGCAGCCCCCTGGACAGGGCACAAGAGACCCAGTACTTC.

Here the CDR3 reads CASRPRQFYGYTF. In DNA, the CDR3 is TGTGCCAGCAGACCCCGACAGTTCTATGGCTACACCTTC. This chain joins TRBV6-5 and TRBJ1-2; possible D gene TRBD1, 5 bases. CDR3 length: 13 amino acids. Trimming left V 6 bases short and J 4 bases short, with 12 bases between. The germline V gene encodes CDR1 MNHEY and CDR2 SVGAGI.

The chain links TRBV4-2 to TRBJ2-3; 7 bases agree with TRBD2. CDR1 is LGHNA, CDR2 YNFKEQ, per germline. Germline trimming cut 5 bases from V and 6 bases from J; bases unmatched to any gene: 5. This CDR3 spans 13 amino acids. The CDR3 coding sequence is TGTGCCAGCAGCTCGGGACTACTGGATACGCAGTATTTT. Translated: CASSSGLLDTQYF.